Listed here is a single T cell receptor beta chain. The antigen it binds to is not known. Base-call qualities are not available, and no considerably larger clone is one nucleotide away. TCRbeta CDR3 regions were amplified from genomic DNA using the immunoSEQ Assay, a bias-controlled multiplex PCR. Regarding the original processing steps: Nucleated cell counts per sample were estimated from amplification of reference gene primers within the assay. To quantify the absolute abundance of each unique TCRbeta CDR3 rearrangement, sequence reads were collapsed and filtered. Productive Simpson clonality was computed per sample as the square root of Simpson's diversity index over productive rearrangements. This is the immuneACCESS table as TCRdb keeps it, with only in-frame sequences that have V and J called. A part of the clones is gone; compared with another copy, unresolved V genes explain less than half, and the rest is unexplained. That table supplies the V and J calls and clone size; D and trimming were determined from the DNA. The sample contains about 320,000 clones, around 90% of them found a single time. Together, the top ten hold around 6% of the sample.

In the prospective study, participants were roughly 18 to 100 years old, resided in about two dozen geographic areas of the United States, and were enrolled through a virtual design. To assign participants to cohorts, the prospective study relied on clinical history that participants themselves reported in a screening survey and a study questionnaire. Recovered participants in ImmuneRACE Cohort 3 were defined as having two consecutive negative NP/OP PCR tests, clearance from a healthcare professional, or resolution of symptoms. Mobile phlebotomists in the prospective study collected whole blood, serum and a nasopharyngeal or oropharyngeal swab from every participant. Additional blood draws and questionnaires over an approximately 2-month period could optionally be provided by prospective study participants. Blood samples from the prospective study were shipped frozen or at room temperature prior to DNA extraction.

The germline V gene gives CDR1 as SGHRS and CDR2 as YFSETQ. V and J lose 2 bases and 1 base, and a span of 9 bases separates them. The CDR3, from cysteine to phenylalanine, totals 15 residues. Only the CDR3 part of the read is kept: 45 bases, read in frame from the first base. This entry belongs to a study of blood T cell repertoires in COVID-19 (TCRdb year 2020). Study-wide context: Samples from collaborators originated in the United States, Italy and Spain and spanned both the acute and convalescent phases of COVID-19. The repertoires were made available in a free public database intended to serve as a resource for research on the immune response to SARS-CoV-2. The prospective study material was composed of cDNA or gDNA derived from T cells, B-cell-depleted T cells, or PBMCs. Nearly every sample came with metadata listing a de-identified subject ID, COVID-19 status, age in years and sex. HLA class I and class II types, where available, came from metadata supplied by the sample provider rather than from assay-based typing. The dataset comprised deeply sampled blood TCRbeta repertoires from subjects exposed to, actively infected with, or recovered from COVID-19. Samples were obtained from the ongoing ImmuneRACE study (first 160 participants) and from about 1,300 subjects provided by 6 global collaborators. Broader findings and caveats from the paper: The quantity of clinical and demographic metadata differed by source and by participant and was supplied without curation.

Sequenced: PBMCs or T cells enriched from blood (not recorded which). This sequence uses TRBV5-1 and TRBJ2-2; TRBD1 could be the D gene, as 6 bases match. This TCR was sampled from a woman aged 30 to 39 who had recovered from COVID-19. Here is the DNA: TGCGCCAGCAGCTTCCTGACAGGGAACACCGGGGAGCTGTTTTTT. Translation gives CASSFLTGNTGELFF.